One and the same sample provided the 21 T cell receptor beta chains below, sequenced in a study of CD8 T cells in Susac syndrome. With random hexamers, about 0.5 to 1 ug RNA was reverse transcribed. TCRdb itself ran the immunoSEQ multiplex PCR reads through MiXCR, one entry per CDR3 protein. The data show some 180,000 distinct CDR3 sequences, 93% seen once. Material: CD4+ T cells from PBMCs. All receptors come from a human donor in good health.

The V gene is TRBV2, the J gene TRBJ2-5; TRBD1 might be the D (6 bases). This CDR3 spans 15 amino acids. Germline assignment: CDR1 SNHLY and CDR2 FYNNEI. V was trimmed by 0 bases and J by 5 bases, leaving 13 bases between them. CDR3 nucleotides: TGTGCCAGCAGTGAAGCGGGGGCTCTGGTGGAGACCCAGTACTTC. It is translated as CASSEAGALVETQYF.

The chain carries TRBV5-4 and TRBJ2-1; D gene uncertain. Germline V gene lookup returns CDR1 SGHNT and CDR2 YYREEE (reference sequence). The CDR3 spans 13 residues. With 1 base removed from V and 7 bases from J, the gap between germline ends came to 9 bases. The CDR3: CASSLTGPNEQFF. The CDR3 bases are TGTGCCAGCAGCTTGACTGGGCCGAATGAGCAGTTCTTC.

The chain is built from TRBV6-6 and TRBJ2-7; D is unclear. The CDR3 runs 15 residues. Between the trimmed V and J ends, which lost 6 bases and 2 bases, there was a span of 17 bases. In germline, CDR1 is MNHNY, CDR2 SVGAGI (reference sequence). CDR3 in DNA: TGTGCCAGCAGATCTGGGTCCCTCACTACCTACGAGCAGTACTTC. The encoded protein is CASRSGSLTTYEQYF.

The CDR3 loop reads CASSNNRVAGELFF. Written as DNA, the CDR3 is TGCGCCAGCAGTAATAACAGGGTAGCCGGGGAGCTGTTTTTT. The chain is built from TRBV4-1 and TRBJ2-2, with TRBD1 as a possible D gene (6 bases). The germline V gene has CDR1 MGHRA and CDR2 YSYEKL. The V gene lost 6 bases and the J gene lost 6 bases, with 14 bases spanning the gap. The CDR3 is 14 residues long.

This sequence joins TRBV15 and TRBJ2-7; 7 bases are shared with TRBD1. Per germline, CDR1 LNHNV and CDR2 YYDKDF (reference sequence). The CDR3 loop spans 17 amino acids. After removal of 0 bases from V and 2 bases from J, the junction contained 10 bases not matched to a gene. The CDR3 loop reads CATSRDRDSYTTYEQYF. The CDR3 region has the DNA TGTGCCACCAGCAGAGACCGGGACAGTTATACAACCTACGAGCAGTACTTC.

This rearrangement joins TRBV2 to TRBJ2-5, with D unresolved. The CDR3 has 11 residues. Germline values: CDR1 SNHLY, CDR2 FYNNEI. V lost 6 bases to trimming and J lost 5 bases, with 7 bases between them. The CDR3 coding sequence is TGTGCCAGCAGCGCCTCGGAGACCCAGTACTTC. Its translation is CASSASETQYF.

CDR3 bases: TGTGCCAGCGCCCGGGACAGCTACAATGAGCAGTTCTTC. Translated: CASARDSYNEQFF. The rearrangement links TRBV2 to TRBJ2-1; 7 bases match TRBD1. Germline CDR1 and CDR2: SNHLY and FYNNEI. The CDR3 has 13 residues. Losses at the gene ends were 8 bases for V and 3 bases for J; bases not matched to a gene: 4.

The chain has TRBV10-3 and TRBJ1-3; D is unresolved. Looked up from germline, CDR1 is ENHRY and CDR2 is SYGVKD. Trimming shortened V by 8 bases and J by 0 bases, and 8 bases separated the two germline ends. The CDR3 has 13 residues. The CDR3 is CAIAVYSGNTIYF. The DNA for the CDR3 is TGTGCCATCGCTGTCTACTCTGGAAACACCATATATTTT.

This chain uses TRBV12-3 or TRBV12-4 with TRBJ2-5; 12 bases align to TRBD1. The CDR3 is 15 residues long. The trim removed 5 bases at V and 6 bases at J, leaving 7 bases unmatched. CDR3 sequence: CASSPPGQGAKTQYF. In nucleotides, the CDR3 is TGTGCCAGCAGTCCACCGGGACAGGGGGCGAAGACCCAGTACTTC.

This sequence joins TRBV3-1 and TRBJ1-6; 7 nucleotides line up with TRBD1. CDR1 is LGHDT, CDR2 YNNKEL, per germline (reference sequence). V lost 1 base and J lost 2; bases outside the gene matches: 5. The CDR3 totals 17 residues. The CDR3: CASSQVGTVPYNSPLHF. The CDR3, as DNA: TGTGCCAGCAGCCAAGTCGGGACAGTACCCTATAATTCACCCCTCCACTTT. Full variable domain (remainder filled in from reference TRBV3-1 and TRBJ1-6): DTAVSQTPKYLVTQMGNDKSIKCEQNLGHDTMYWYKQDSKKFLKIMFSYNNKELIINETVPNRFSPKSPDKAHLNLHINSLELGDSAVYFCASSQVGTVPYNSPLHFGNGTRLTVT.

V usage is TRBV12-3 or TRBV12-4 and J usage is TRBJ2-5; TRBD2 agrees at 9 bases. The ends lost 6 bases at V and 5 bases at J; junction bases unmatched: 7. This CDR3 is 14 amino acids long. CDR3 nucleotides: TGTGCCAGCAGCCCTTCCGGGACTAGCGAGACCCAGTACTTC. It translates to CASSPSGTSETQYF.

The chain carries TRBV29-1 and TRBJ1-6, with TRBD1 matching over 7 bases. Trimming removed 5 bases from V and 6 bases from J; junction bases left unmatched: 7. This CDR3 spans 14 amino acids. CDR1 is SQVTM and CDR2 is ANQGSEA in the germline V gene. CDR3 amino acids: CSVSAQGGNSPLHF. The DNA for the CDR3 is TGCAGCGTTTCAGCTCAGGGGGGTAATTCACCCCTCCACTTT.

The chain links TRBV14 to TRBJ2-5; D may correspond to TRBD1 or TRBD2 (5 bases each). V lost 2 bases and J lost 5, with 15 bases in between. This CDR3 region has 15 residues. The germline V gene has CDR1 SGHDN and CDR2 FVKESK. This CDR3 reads CASSQTSGPGETQYF. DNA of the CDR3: TGTGCCAGCAGCCAAACTTCGGGACCAGGGGAGACCCAGTACTTC.

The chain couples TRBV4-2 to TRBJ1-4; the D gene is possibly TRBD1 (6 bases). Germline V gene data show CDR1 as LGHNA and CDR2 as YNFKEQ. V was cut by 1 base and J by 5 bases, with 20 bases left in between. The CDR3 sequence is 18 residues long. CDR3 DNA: TGTGCCAGCAGCCAAGGCCTTGGCGAAGGGACACCGAATGAAAAACTGTTTTTT. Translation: CASSQGLGEGTPNEKLFF.

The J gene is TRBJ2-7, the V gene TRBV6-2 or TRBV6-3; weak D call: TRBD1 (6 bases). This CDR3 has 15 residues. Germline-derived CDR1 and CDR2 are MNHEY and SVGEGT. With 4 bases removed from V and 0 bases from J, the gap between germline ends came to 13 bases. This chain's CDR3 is CASSFDRLRSYEQYF. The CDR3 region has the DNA TGTGCCAGCAGTTTTGACAGGCTCCGCTCCTACGAGCAGTACTTC.

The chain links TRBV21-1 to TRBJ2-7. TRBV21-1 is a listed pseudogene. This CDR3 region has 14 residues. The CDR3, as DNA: TGTGCCAGCAGCAAAGCATACAGAGGAGTCGAGCAGTACGTC. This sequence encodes CASSKAYRGVEQYV.

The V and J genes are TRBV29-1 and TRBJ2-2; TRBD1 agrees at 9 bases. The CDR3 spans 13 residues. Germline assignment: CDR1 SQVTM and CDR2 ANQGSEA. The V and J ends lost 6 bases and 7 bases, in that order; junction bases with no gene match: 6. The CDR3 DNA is TGCAGCGTATATGGACAGGGGAACGGGGAGCTGTTTTTT. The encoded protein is CSVYGQGNGELFF.

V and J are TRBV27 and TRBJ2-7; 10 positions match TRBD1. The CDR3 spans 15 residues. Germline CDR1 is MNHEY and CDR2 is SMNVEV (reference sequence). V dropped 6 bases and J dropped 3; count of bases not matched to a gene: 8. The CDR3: CASRRPGTGVYEQYF. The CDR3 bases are TGTGCCAGCAGGAGACCCGGGACAGGGGTCTACGAGCAGTACTTC.

In DNA, the CDR3 is TGTGCCAGCAGTTTACGGTTCCGGTCACAAGATCCGACCCAGTACTTC. Translation gives CASSLRFRSQDPTQYF. The chain recombines TRBV12-3 or TRBV12-4 with TRBJ2-5; D is uncertain. V was shortened by 2 bases and J by 7 bases, with 20 bases between the two germline ends. There are 16 residues in the CDR3.

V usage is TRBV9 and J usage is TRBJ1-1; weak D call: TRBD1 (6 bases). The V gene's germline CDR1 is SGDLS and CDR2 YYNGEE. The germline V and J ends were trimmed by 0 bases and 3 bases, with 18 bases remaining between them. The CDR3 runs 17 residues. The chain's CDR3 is CASSVGVRGAGDTEAFF. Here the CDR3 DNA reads TGTGCCAGCAGCGTAGGAGTAAGGGGGGCGGGGGACACTGAAGCTTTCTTT. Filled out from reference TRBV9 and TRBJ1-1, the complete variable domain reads DSGVTQTPKHLITATGQRVTLRCSPRSGDLSVYWYQQSLDQGLQFLIQYYNGEERAKGNILERFSAQQFPDLHSELNLSSLELGDSALYFCASSVGVRGAGDTEAFFGQGTRLTVV.

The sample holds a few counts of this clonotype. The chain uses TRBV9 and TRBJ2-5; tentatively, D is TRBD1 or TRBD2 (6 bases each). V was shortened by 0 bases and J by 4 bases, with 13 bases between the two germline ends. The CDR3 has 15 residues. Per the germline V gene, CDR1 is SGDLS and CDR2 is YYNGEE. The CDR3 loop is CASSVARGRRETQYF. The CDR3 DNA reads TGTGCCAGCAGCGTAGCTCGGGGGCGGCGAGAGACCCAGTACTTC. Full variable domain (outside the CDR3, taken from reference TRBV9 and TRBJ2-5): DSGVTQTPKHLITATGQRVTLRCSPRSGDLSVYWYQQSLDQGLQFLIQYYNGEERAKGNILERFSAQQFPDLHSELNLSSLELGDSALYFCASSVARGRRETQYFGPGTRLLVL.